The 7 T cell receptor beta chains below all came from one sample that was sequenced in a study of blood T cell repertoires in COVID-19. TCRdb's copy holds only in-frame clones and misses some; the assay was immunoSEQ multiplex PCR. The repertoire holds approximately 36,000 clones, with 80% to 90% as singletons. The sequenced sample consisted of peripheral blood. These receptors originate from a man aged 55-75 years with COVID-19, enrolled during active disease.

The gene calls are TRBV7-2 and TRBJ1-5; 8 nucleotides match TRBD1. The germline CDR1 and CDR2 sequences are SGHTA and FQGNSA. Trimming at V came to 3 bases and at J to 0 bases, leaving 1 base not matched to a gene. The CDR3 length is 15 residues. The CDR3 bases are TGTGCCAGCAGCTTTGGACAGGGTAGCAATCAGCCCCAGCATTTT. Translating gives CASSFGQGSNQPQHF.

V is TRBV19 and J is TRBJ1-4, with D perhaps matching TRBD1 (5 bases). This CDR3 region has 13 residues. Trimming took off 6 bases at V and 8 bases at J, with 13 bases between the two ends. Germline-derived CDR1 and CDR2 are LNHDA and SQIVND (reference sequence). CDR3 DNA sequence: TGTGCCAGTAGGCCCCGGGGGAAAGAAAAACTGTTTTTT. It encodes CASRPRGKEKLFF.

This chain links TRBV7-8 with TRBJ2-3, with 7 bases identical to TRBD1. The CDR3 extends over 15 amino acids. V lost 6 bases and J lost 3; bases outside the gene matches: 9. CDR1 and CDR2 (germline): SGHVS, FQNEAQ. The CDR3 DNA follows: TGTGCCAGCAGGGGGAAGGGGGCACGGACAGATACGCAGTATTTT. It codes for CASRGKGARTDTQYF.

For this clone: The same CDR3 is also encoded by other DNA sequences in this sample. The V gene is TRBV6-5, the J gene TRBJ2-7, with D maybe TRBD2 (6 bases). Trimming cost V 0 bases and J 2 bases, with 11 bases left between them. Per the germline V gene, CDR1 is MNHEY and CDR2 is SVGAGI. The CDR3 runs 15 residues. In DNA form, the CDR3 reads TGTGCCAGCAGTTACTCACCCCCGGGAGCCTACGAGCAGTACTTC. Protein: CASSYSPPGAYEQYF.

This clone turned up a few times. This chain links TRBV2 with TRBJ1-5; TRBD1 matches at 7 bases. CDR3 length equals 15 residues. J gave up 6 bases and V 4 bases, and 9 bases lay outside the gene matches. Germline CDR1 SNHLY, CDR2 FYNNEI. CDR3 protein: CASSARTGGGQPQHF. The CDR3 DNA follows: TGTGCCAGCAGTGCCCGGACAGGAGGGGGTCAGCCCCAGCATTTT.

This chain links TRBV10-3 with TRBJ2-3, with 15 bases lining up with TRBD2. CDR3 size: 19 residues. V was clipped by 0 bases and J by 3 bases; unmatched bases: 7. Germline CDR1 is ENHRY and CDR2 is SYGVKD. The CDR3 reads CAISESSGLAGGRTDTQYF. DNA of the CDR3: TGTGCCATCAGTGAGTCGTCCGGACTAGCGGGAGGGAGGACAGATACGCAGTATTTT.

In regard to this clone: Other DNA sequences from this sample encode an identical CDR3 as well. The chain couples TRBV6-2 or TRBV6-3 to TRBJ1-1, with 10 bases lining up with TRBD1. Trimming at V came to 2 bases and at J to 5 bases, leaving 2 bases not matched to a gene. The CDR3 runs to 14 residues. Germline assignment: CDR1 MNHEY and CDR2 SVGEGT. This CDR3 reads CASSYRTGGTEAFF. In nucleotides, the CDR3 is TGTGCCAGCAGTTACCGGACAGGGGGGACTGAAGCTTTCTTT.